This T cell receptor (beta chain) was identified in a study of response to subunit inactivated influenza vaccine. TCRdb passed the RT-PCR reads through MiXCR, listing each CDR3 protein once. The sample holds 710,000 or so distinct CDR3 sequences; roughly 14% are singletons and the top ten take 9.5% to 13%. The receptor was isolated from a man in his fifties or sixties who received an inactivated influenza vaccine. This specimen was PBMCs from blood, taken about 11 days after vaccination.

This chain's CDR3 is CASSLVTGFFSGELFF. Here the CDR3 DNA reads TGTGCCAGCAGCTTAGTAACCGGCTTTTTCTCCGGGGAGCTGTTTTTT. V is TRBV7-6 and J is TRBJ2-2; no firm D call. Deletions cut 1 base from V and 6 bases from J, with 15 bases between. The germline V gene has CDR1 SGHVS and CDR2 FNYEAQ. The CDR3 spans 16 residues. Supplemented by reference TRBV7-6 and TRBJ2-2, the full variable domain reads GAGVSQSPRYKVTKRGQDVALRCDPISGHVSLYWYRQALGQGPEFLTYFNYEAQQDKSGLPNDRFSAERPEGSISTLTIQRTEQRDSAMYRCASSLVTGFFSGELFFGEGSRLTVL.